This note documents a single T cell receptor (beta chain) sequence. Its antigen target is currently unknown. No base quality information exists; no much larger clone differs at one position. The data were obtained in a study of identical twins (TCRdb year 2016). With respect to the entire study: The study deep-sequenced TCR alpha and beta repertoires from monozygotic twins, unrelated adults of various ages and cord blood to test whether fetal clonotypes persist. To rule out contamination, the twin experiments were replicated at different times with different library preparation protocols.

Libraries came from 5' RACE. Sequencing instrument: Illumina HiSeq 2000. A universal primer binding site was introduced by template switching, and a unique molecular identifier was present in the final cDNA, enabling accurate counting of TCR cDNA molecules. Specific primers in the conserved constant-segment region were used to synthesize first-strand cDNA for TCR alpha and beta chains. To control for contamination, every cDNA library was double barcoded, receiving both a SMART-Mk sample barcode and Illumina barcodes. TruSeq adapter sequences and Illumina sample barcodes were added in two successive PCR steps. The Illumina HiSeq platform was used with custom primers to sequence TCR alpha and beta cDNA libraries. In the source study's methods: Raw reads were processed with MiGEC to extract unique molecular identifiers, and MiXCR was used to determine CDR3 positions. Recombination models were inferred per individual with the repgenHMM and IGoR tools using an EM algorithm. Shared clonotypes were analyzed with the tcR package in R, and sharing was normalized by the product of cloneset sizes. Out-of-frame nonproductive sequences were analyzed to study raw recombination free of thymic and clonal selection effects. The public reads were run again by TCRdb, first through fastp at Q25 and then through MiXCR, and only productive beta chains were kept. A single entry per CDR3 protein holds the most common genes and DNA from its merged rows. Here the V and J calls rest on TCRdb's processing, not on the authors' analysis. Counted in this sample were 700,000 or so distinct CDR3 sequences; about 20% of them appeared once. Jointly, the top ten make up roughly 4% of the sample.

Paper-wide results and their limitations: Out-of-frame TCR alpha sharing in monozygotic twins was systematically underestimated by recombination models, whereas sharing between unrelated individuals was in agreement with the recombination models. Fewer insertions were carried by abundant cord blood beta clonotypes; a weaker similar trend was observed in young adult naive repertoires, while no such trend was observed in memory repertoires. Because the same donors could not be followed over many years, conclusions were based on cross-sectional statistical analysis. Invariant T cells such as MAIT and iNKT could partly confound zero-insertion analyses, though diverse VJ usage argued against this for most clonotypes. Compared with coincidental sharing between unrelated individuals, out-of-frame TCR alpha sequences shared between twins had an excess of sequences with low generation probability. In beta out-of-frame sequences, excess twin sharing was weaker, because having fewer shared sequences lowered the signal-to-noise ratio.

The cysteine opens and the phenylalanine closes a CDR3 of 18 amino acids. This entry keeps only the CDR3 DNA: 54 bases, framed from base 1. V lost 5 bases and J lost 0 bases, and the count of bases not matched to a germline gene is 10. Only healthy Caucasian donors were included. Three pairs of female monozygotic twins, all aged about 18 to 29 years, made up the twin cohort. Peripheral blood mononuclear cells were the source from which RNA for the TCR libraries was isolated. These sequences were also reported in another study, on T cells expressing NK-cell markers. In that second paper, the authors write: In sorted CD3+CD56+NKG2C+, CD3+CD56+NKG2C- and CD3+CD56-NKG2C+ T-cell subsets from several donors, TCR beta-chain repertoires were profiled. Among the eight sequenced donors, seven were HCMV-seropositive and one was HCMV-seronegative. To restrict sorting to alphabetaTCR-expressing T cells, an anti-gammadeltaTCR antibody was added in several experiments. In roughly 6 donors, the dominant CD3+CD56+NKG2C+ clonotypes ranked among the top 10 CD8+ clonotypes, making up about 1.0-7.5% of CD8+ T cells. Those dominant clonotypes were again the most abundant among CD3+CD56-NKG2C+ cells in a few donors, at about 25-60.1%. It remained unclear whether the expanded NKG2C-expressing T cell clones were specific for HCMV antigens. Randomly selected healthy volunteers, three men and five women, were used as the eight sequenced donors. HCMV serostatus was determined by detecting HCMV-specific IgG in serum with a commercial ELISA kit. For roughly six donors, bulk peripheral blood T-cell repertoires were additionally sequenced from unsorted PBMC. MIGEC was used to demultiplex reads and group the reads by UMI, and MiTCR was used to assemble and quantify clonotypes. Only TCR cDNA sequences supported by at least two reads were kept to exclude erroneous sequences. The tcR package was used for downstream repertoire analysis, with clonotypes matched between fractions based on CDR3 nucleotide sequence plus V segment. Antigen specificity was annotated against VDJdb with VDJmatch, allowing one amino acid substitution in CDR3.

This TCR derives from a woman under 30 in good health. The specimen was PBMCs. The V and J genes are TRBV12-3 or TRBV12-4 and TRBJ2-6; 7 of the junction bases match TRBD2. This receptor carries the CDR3 CASSRRRGLSSGANVLTF. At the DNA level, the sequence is TGTGCCAGCAGTCGAAGGCGGGGGTTGAGCTCTGGGGCCAACGTCCTGACTTTC.